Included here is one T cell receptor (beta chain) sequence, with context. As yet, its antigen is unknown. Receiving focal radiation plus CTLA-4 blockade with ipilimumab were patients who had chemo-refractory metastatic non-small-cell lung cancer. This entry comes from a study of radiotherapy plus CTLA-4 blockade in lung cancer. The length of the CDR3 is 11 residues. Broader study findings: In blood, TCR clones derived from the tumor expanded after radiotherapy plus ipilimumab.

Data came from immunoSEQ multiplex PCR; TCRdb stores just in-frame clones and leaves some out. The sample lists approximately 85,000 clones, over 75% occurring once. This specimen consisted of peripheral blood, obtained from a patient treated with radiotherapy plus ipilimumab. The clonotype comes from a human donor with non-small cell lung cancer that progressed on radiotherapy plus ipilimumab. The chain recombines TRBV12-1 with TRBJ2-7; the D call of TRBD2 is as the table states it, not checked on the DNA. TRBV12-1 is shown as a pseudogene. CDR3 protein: CASSWRYEQYF. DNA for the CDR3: TGTGCCAGCAGCTGGCGGTACGAGCAGTACTTC.